This record covers a single T cell receptor (beta chain). Antigen: not known. Losses at the gene ends were 6 bases for V and 9 bases for J; bases not matched to a gene: 17. The CDR3 consists of 15 residues. Germline loops: CDR1 SQVTM, CDR2 ANQGSEA. Using immunoSEQ multiplex PCR, the repertoire was profiled, and TCRdb retains in-frame clones only, with some absent. The sample shows under 1,100,000 clones, about three quarters of them seen only once. The data originate from a study of shared clonotypes between healthy human individuals. Broader study findings: Among donors, the sharing of clonotypes was expected to be influenced by sequencing depth.

This sequence was found in a man aged 18-30 years in good health. The sample consisted of memory CD4+ T cells sorted from blood. Subset in this sample: CD45RA-negative fraction. The chain carries TRBV29-1 and TRBJ2-7; 10 bases fit TRBD1. CDR3 sequence: CSVDARTGGRGGQYF. CDR3 coding DNA: TGCAGCGTCGACGCCAGGACAGGGGGACGCGGTGGGCAGTACTTC.